Listed below are T cell receptor beta chains from one sample, sequenced in a study of blood T cell repertoires in COVID-19. TCRdb's copy holds only in-frame clones and misses some; the assay was immunoSEQ multiplex PCR. The repertoire consists of some 30,000 clones, with around 90% occurring once and the leading ten covering approximately 3.4%. The sequencing sample was made of peripheral blood. The receptor set was obtained from a human donor in a cohort sampled during active COVID-19. The CDR3 runs from the conserved cysteine through the conserved F or W. Fields, in order: J gene, clone size, V gene, D gene, CDR3 protein, CDR3 DNA. The D gene is left open where the match is weak. For some rows the clone size is stated as once, few or many, or as a class when expanded; others skip it.

>TRBJ1-5|.|TRBV6-5|.
CASTMDGGGNQPQHF
TGTGCCAGCACCATGGACGGAGGAGGCAATCAGCCCCAGCATTTT
>TRBJ1-1|.|TRBV3-1/TRBV3-2|TRBD1
CASSQGDRGPGTEAFF
TGTGCCAGCAGCCAAGGTGACAGGGGCCCCGGCACTGAAGCTTTCTTT
>TRBJ1-6|.|TRBV18|TRBD1
CASSTTGGQSPLHF
TGTGCCAGCTCAACGACAGGGGGACAGTCACCCCTCCACTTT
>TRBJ2-5|.|TRBV19|.
CAAGGTWGQETQYF
TGTGCCGCAGGGGGGACCTGGGGTCAAGAGACCCAGTACTTC
>TRBJ2-7|.|TRBV10-3|.
CAISPTPGIGLEQYF
TGTGCCATCAGCCCTACCCCGGGGATAGGGCTCGAGCAGTACTTC
>TRBJ2-5|few|TRBV19|TRBD1
CASSSNRGLETQYF
TGTGCCAGTAGTTCCAACAGGGGGTTGGAGACCCAGTACTTC
>TRBJ2-5|.|TRBV23-1|TRBD2
CALSGGSETQYF
TGCGCCCTGTCGGGGGGAAGCGAGACCCAGTACTTC
>TRBJ2-5|.|TRBV18|TRBD2
CASSLTGTSGGETQYF
TGTGCCAGCTCACTGACCGGGACTAGCGGGGGAGAGACCCAGTACTTC
>TRBJ2-2|.|TRBV7-2|.
CASSLAQFTGELFF
TGTGCCAGCAGCTTAGCGCAGTTCACCGGGGAGCTGTTTTTT
>TRBJ2-6|.|TRBV23-1|TRBD1
CASSSTGQGRSGANVLTF
TGCGCCAGCAGTTCCACAGGACAGGGACGCTCTGGGGCCAACGTCCTGACTTTC
>TRBJ2-7|.|TRBV29-1|TRBD1
CSVGGQGAHEQYF
TGCAGCGTTGGTGGACAGGGGGCTCACGAGCAGTACTTC
>TRBJ2-2|.|TRBV7-2|TRBD2
CARTQGGGDTGELFF
TGTGCCAGAACCCAGGGCGGGGGAGACACCGGGGAGCTGTTTTTT
>TRBJ2-1|.|TRBV5-1|TRBD1
CASSLRGPSYNEQFF
TGCGCCAGCAGCTTAAGGGGGCCTTCCTACAATGAGCAGTTCTTC
>TRBJ1-6|.|TRBV3-1/TRBV3-2|.
CASSPRGGSPLHF
TGTGCCAGCAGCCCCAGGGGTGGCTCACCCCTCCACTTT
>TRBJ2-3|.|TRBV7-9|.
CASSSGAASTDTQYF
TGTGCCAGCAGCTCGGGAGCGGCTAGCACAGATACGCAGTATTTT
>TRBJ2-7|.|TRBV11-3|.
CASSWGSSYEQYF
TGTGCCAGCAGCTGGGGCAGCTCCTACGAGCAGTACTTC
>TRBJ1-1|.|TRBV7-9|.
CASSSSSGITEAFF
TGTGCCAGCAGCTCTTCGTCGGGGATCACTGAAGCTTTCTTT
>TRBJ1-1|.|TRBV7-3|.
CASSLTGGKTEAFF
TGTGCCAGCAGCTTAACGGGGGGGAAGACTGAAGCTTTCTTT
>TRBJ1-4|.|TRBV2|.
CASGGGSNEKLFF
TGTGCCAGCGGTGGAGGGTCTAATGAAAAACTGTTTTTT
>TRBJ2-1|.|TRBV7-3|TRBD2
CASSLTSGNYNEQFF
TGTGCCAGCAGCTTGACTAGCGGGAACTACAATGAGCAGTTCTTC
>TRBJ1-1|.|TRBV9|TRBD1
CASSGSTAGGTEAFF
TGTGCCAGCAGCGGATCGACAGCAGGGGGCACTGAAGCTTTCTTT
>TRBJ2-2|.|TRBV11-2|.
CASSLVVVWASRDSGELFF
TGTGCCAGCAGCTTAGTGGTCGTATGGGCTAGCCGAGACTCCGGGGAGCTGTTTTTT
>TRBJ1-4|once|TRBV18|.
CASSLGQTEGEKLFF
TGTGCCAGCTCACTCGGACAGACCGAAGGTGAAAAACTGTTTTTT
>TRBJ1-3|.|TRBV18|.
CASSPTMGPGNTIYF
TGTGCCAGCTCACCAACGATGGGGCCTGGAAACACCATATATTTT
>TRBJ1-5|.|TRBV7-9|TRBD1
CASSLTGGDDQPQHF
TGTGCCAGCAGCCTGACAGGGGGCGACGATCAGCCCCAGCATTTT
>TRBJ1-2|.|TRBV5-8|.
CASSLLVLANYGYTF
TGTGCCAGCAGCTTGTTAGTTTTAGCTAACTATGGCTACACCTTC
>TRBJ1-4|.|TRBV9|TRBD1
CASSSRQGSNEKLFF
TGTGCCAGCAGCTCCCGACAGGGTTCTAATGAAAAACTGTTTTTT
>TRBJ1-5|.|TRBV6-2/TRBV6-3|.
CASSYSMGRGSNQPQHF
TGTGCCAGCAGTTACTCGATGGGGAGGGGTAGCAATCAGCCCCAGCATTTT
>TRBJ1-5|.|TRBV9|.
CASSVTGSNQPQHF
TGTGCCAGCAGCGTTACAGGGAGCAATCAGCCCCAGCATTTT
>TRBJ1-2|.|TRBV9|.
CASSASNYGYTF
TGTGCCAGCAGCGCCTCTAACTATGGCTACACCTTC
>TRBJ1-1|once|TRBV7-8|.
CASSRGGSFRANNTEAFF
TGTGCCAGCAGCAGGGGGGGCAGTTTTCGTGCGAACAACACTGAAGCTTTCTTT
>TRBJ1-1|.|TRBV7-2|TRBD1
CASSYDRAVTEAFF
TGTGCCAGCAGCTACGACAGGGCGGTCACTGAAGCTTTCTTT
>TRBJ2-5|.|TRBV6-2/TRBV6-3|TRBD1
CASSQGTGGNF
TGTGCCAGCAGCCAAGGGACAGGGGGAAACTTC
>TRBJ1-2|once|TRBV5-4|TRBD1
CASSFARQGTGYTF
TGTGCCAGCAGCTTTGCCCGACAGGGGACTGGCTACACCTTC
>TRBJ2-3|.|TRBV5-1|TRBD2
CASSLGKGGSDTQYF
TGCGCCAGCAGCTTGGGGAAGGGAGGGTCAGATACGCAGTATTTT
>TRBJ1-5|once|TRBV5-4|.
CASSTGGGEGNQPQHF
TGTGCCAGCAGCACGGGGGGAGGGGAGGGCAATCAGCCCCAGCATTTT
>TRBJ2-1|.|TRBV18|TRBD2
CASSPSSGGRNEQFF
TGTGCCAGCTCACCATCGAGCGGGGGGCGCAATGAGCAGTTCTTC
>TRBJ2-5|.|TRBV7-2|TRBD2
CASSLAGLAGKRTQYF
TGTGCCAGCAGCTTAGCAGGACTAGCGGGGAAGCGGACCCAGTACTTC
>TRBJ1-1|once|TRBV9|.
CASSLDPGNTEAFF
TGTGCCAGCAGTTTAGATCCGGGAAACACTGAAGCTTTCTTT
>TRBJ1-2|.|TRBV18|.
CASSPNRDYGYTF
TGTGCCAGCTCACCGAACAGGGACTATGGCTACACCTTC
>TRBJ2-7|.|TRBV12-3/TRBV12-4|.
CASSFLHEQYF
TGTGCCAGCAGTTTCCTCCACGAGCAGTACTTC
>TRBJ1-1|.|TRBV19|TRBD1
CASSASGGTEAFF
TGTGCCAGTAGTGCCTCAGGGGGAACTGAAGCTTTCTTT